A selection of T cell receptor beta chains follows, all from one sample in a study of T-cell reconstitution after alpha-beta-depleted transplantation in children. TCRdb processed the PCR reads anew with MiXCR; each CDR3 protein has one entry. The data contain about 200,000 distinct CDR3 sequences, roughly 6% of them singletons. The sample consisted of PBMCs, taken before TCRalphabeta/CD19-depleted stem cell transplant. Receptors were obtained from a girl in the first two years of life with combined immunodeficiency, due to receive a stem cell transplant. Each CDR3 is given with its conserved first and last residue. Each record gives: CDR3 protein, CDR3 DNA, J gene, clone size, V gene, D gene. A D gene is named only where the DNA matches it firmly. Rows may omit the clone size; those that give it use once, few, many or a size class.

CSVTRREFAKNIQYF,TGCAGCGTCACACGTCGGGAGTTTGCCAAAAACATTCAGTACTTC,TRBJ2-4,many,TRBV29-1,.
CASSLRPSTDTQYF,TGTGCCAGCAGCTTACGACCCAGCACAGATACGCAGTATTTT,TRBJ2-3,many,TRBV7-9,.
CATSDDRDRGSYEQYF,TGTGCCACCAGTGATGACCGGGACAGGGGCTCCTACGAGCAGTACTTC,TRBJ2-7,many,TRBV24-1,TRBD1
CAIDSGRGLAGITPNEQFF,TGTGCCATCGATTCCGGTCGAGGGCTAGCGGGGATTACCCCGAATGAGCAGTTCTTC,TRBJ2-1,many,TRBV10-3,TRBD2
CASSATGRTNEKLFF,TGTGCCAGCAGCGCCACAGGGCGAACTAATGAAAAACTGTTTTTT,TRBJ1-4,many,TRBV7-2,.
CASSVSISYEQYF,TGTGCCAGCTCAGTCTCTATTTCCTACGAGCAGTACTTC,TRBJ2-7,.,TRBV11-2,.
CASSQGGYTDTQYF,TGCGCCAGCAGCCAAGGAGGCTACACAGATACGCAGTATTTT,TRBJ2-3,many,TRBV4-1,.
CASSFAGTPYEQYF,TGTGCCAGCAGCTTCGCAGGAACACCGTACGAGCAGTACTTC,TRBJ2-7,few,TRBV7-2,.
CSAREPTFGGSSYEQYF,TGCAGTGCTAGAGAACCCACCTTTGGGGGATCCTCCTACGAGCAGTACTTC,TRBJ2-7,many,TRBV20-1,.
CSATRWTSGTSSGANVLTF,TGCAGTGCTACCCGCTGGACTAGCGGGACAAGCTCTGGGGCCAACGTCCTGACTTTC,TRBJ2-6,many,TRBV20-1,TRBD2
CSVSYTEAFF,TGCAGCGTCTCGTACACTGAAGCTTTCTTT,TRBJ1-1,many,TRBV29-1,.
CASSQDRQRNGELFF,TGTGCCAGCAGCCAAGATCGTCAGCGCAACGGGGAGCTGTTTTTT,TRBJ2-2,few,TRBV3-1,.
CASSPWTSGVSYNEQFF,TGTGCCAGCAGCCCATGGACTAGCGGGGTGTCCTACAATGAGCAGTTCTTC,TRBJ2-1,many,TRBV5-5,TRBD2
CASSLPDAYEQYF,TGTGCCAGCAGTTTGCCAGACGCTTACGAGCAGTACTTC,TRBJ2-7,many,TRBV28,.
CASSARDGNYEQYF,TGTGCCAGCAGCGCCCGGGACGGTAATTACGAGCAGTACTTC,TRBJ2-7,few,TRBV9,.
CASSLSGLNQPQHF,TGTGCCAGCAGCTTATCGGGGCTCAATCAGCCCCAGCATTTT,TRBJ1-5,many,TRBV7-2,.
CSAILEGSYTDTQYF,TGCAGTGCTATTCTGGAGGGCAGCTACACAGATACGCAGTATTTT,TRBJ2-3,many,TRBV20-1,.